This T cell receptor (beta chain) appears in the sequencing data of a study of naive and memory T cell subsets. CDR3 length: 15 amino acids. The junction had 8 bases not matched to a gene; V was cut back by 8 bases and J by 2 bases. Germline assignment: CDR1 MNHEY and CDR2 SVGEGT. Overall study findings and caveats: Especially in CD8 cells, naive repertoires contained a few larger clonotypes, possibly CD45RA-re-expressing memory cells.

The beta constant-region primer was an equimolar mix of two oligonucleotides covering TRBC1 and TRBC2. Nested alpha and beta constant-region primers with the SP2 primer drove four PCR rounds on ligated cDNA. A 12-nucleotide UMI and the SP2 primer were added to the cDNA 3' end by oligonucleotide ligation. From the UMI-ligation and nested PCR reads, TCRdb called clonotypes with MiXCR, one entry per CDR3 protein. The table has over 65,000 distinct CDR3 sequences, about 9.9% seen once. Separate alpha and beta amplification began at the second PCR step. CMV status came from CD4+ T cell IFNgamma after overnight CMV lysate stimulation of fresh PBMCs. This clonotype was seen many times. The target antigen is unknown.

The source material was naive CD8+ T cells from blood. The J gene is TRBJ2-5, the V gene TRBV6-2 or TRBV6-3; 10 nucleotides match TRBD2. The source is a human donor in good health. Here the CDR3 reads CASHEGTSVQETQYF. DNA for the CDR3: TGTGCCAGCCACGAGGGGACTAGCGTTCAAGAGACCCAGTACTTC.